Presented here are 24 T cell receptor beta chains from one specimen sequenced in a study of vaccination and CD4 T cells after COVID-19. The Oncomine TCR Beta short-read assay was what sequenced the DNA obtained from cultured CD4+ T cells. Each CDR3 protein gets one entry after TCRdb re-called the PCR reads with MiXCR. The sample has approximately 21,000 distinct CDR3 sequences; just under 55% are singletons. For these receptors, no antigen is known. The treatment: 10-day PBMC culture with coronavirus spike peptide pools or control peptides (ViraFEST assay). Sequencing was performed on CD4+ T cells from blood, cultured in vitro. The receptors were gathered from a human donor who had recovered from COVID-19.

This clonotype was seen more than once but under ten times. The V call is TRBV20-1, the J call TRBJ1-5; D is uncertain. Germline CDR1 is DFQATT and CDR2 is SNEGSKA (reference sequence). V was pared by 0 bases and J by 13 bases, with 16 bases between. The CDR3 covers 13 residues. The DNA of the CDR3 is TGCAGTGCTAGAGATCCCAGTACTCTCAGGCAGCATTTT. Protein sequence: CSARDPSTLRQHF.

This clonotype was seen only a few times. This chain links TRBV10-1 with TRBJ2-2, with 10 bases identical to TRBD2. The length of the CDR3 is 16 residues. Germline trimming cut 3 bases from V and 2 bases from J; bases unmatched to any gene: 3. Germline V gene data show CDR1 as WNHNN and CDR2 as SYGVQD (reference sequence). The CDR3 DNA reads as TGCGCCAGCAGTGACCTAGCGGGAGCTAACACCGGGGAGCTGTTTTTT. Translating gives CASSDLAGANTGELFF.

CDR3 loop: CASRLLAGASTDTQYF. The CDR3 DNA follows: TGTGCCAGCAGATTACTAGCGGGGGCCTCCACAGATACGCAGTATTTT. This chain uses TRBV6-5 with TRBJ2-3; 11 nucleotides match TRBD2. The germline V gene has CDR1 MNHEY and CDR2 SVGAGI. Unmatched junction bases numbered 7, after V lost 6 bases and J lost 2 bases. This CDR3 has 16 amino acids.

J is TRBJ1-2 and V is TRBV19, with 10 bases that match TRBD1. The CDR3 is 16 residues long. The germline V gene has CDR1 LNHDA and CDR2 SQIVND (reference sequence). Unmatched junction bases numbered 15, after V lost 7 bases and J lost 7 bases. The CDR3 region has the DNA TGTGCCAGTACCCCTAAGCCGGGACAGGGGAGTACTGGCTACACCTTC. Its protein product is CASTPKPGQGSTGYTF.

The chain carries TRBV19 and TRBJ2-2; TRBD1 aligns across 8 bases. The CDR3 sequence is 14 residues long. The germline V gene has CDR1 LNHDA and CDR2 SQIVND (reference sequence). Trimming at V came to 7 bases and at J to 3 bases, leaving 4 bases not matched to a gene. CDR3: CASMDRDYTGELFF. The CDR3 DNA follows: TGTGCCAGTATGGACAGGGATTACACCGGGGAGCTGTTTTTT.

The chain recombines TRBV10-3 with TRBJ1-5; D is perhaps TRBD1 (6 bases). Trimming stripped 4 bases from V and 4 bases from J, with 8 bases between. In germline, CDR1 is ENHRY, CDR2 SYGVKD. This CDR3 has 13 amino acids. This CDR3 reads CAISGQANQPQHF. As DNA, the CDR3 is TGTGCCATCAGTGGACAGGCGAATCAGCCCCAGCATTTT.

The chain links TRBV15 to TRBJ2-3; 7 bases fit TRBD2. The CDR3 loop spans 18 amino acids. The V gene end was trimmed by 0 bases and the J gene end by 2 bases; junction bases not matched to a gene: 11. CDR1 and CDR2 (germline): LNHNV, YYDKDF (reference sequence). The CDR3 loop reads CATSRDQVILAPTDTQYF. The CDR3 nucleotides read TGTGCCACCAGCAGAGATCAGGTGATACTAGCGCCCACAGATACGCAGTATTTT.

V gene TRBV20-1 combines with J gene TRBJ1-5; 9 bases are shared with TRBD1. Trimming removed 0 bases from V and 0 bases from J; junction bases left unmatched: 6. Germline values: CDR1 DFQATT, CDR2 SNEGSKA (reference sequence). The CDR3 has 17 amino acids. As DNA, the CDR3 is TGCAGTGCTAGAGATCAAGGGACAGGGCTTAGCAATCAGCCCCAGCATTTT. It specifies CSARDQGTGLSNQPQHF.

This clonotype has only a few counts. This chain joins TRBV10-3 and TRBJ1-5, with 7 bases matching TRBD1. Germline CDR1 is ENHRY and CDR2 is SYGVKD. V was clipped by 2 bases and J by 7 bases; unmatched bases: 20. This CDR3 is 19 amino acids long. The CDR3 here is CAISEPPLALSGGRQPQHF. The CDR3, as DNA: TGTGCCATCAGTGAGCCACCTCTCGCGTTGTCAGGGGGACGGCAGCCCCAGCATTTT.

This clonotype was seen a few times. V and J are TRBV27 and TRBJ1-6; TRBD1 aligns across 7 bases. Per the germline V gene, CDR1 is MNHEY and CDR2 is SMNVEV (reference sequence). J gave up 8 bases and V 5 bases, and 6 bases lay outside the gene matches. The CDR3 totals 14 residues. The CDR3 coding sequence is TGTGCCAGCAGTCCACAGGGGCAATATTCACCCCTCCACTTT. It is translated as CASSPQGQYSPLHF.

This clonotype has more than one count but fewer than ten. The chain joins TRBV5-4 to TRBJ2-5, with 8 positions matching TRBD1. V gave up 4 bases and J gave up 1 base; unmatched junction bases: 6. This CDR3 has 15 amino acids. Germline CDR1 is SGHNT and CDR2 is YYREEE (reference sequence). CDR3 DNA sequence: TGTGCCAGCAGCGACGCACAGGGGGTCCAAGAGACCCAGTACTTC. Amino acids: CASSDAQGVQETQYF.

The V gene is TRBV20-1, the J gene TRBJ2-7; 13 bases match TRBD2. Per germline, CDR1 DFQATT and CDR2 SNEGSKA (reference sequence). This CDR3 region has 14 residues. Losses at the gene ends were 6 bases for V and 1 base for J; bases not matched to a gene: 3. CDR3 bases: TGCAGTGCCACGGGACTAGCGGGGTCCTACGAGCAGTACTTC. Its translation: CSATGLAGSYEQYF.

The CDR3 reads CASSLGDTQYF. CDR3 nucleotides: TGTGCCAGCAGCTTGGGAGATACGCAGTATTTT. V gene TRBV2 combines with J gene TRBJ2-3; D not resolved. Trimming took off 6 bases at V and 5 bases at J, with 6 bases between the two ends. Germline CDR1 and CDR2: SNHLY and FYNNEI. The CDR3 loop spans 11 amino acids.

The J gene is TRBJ2-1, the V gene TRBV5-1, with D perhaps matching TRBD1 or TRBD2 (5 bases each). V was clipped by 0 bases and J by 6 bases, with 7 bases between them. The CDR3 spans 13 residues. The germline V gene has CDR1 SGHRS and CDR2 YFSETQ. The CDR3 nucleotides are TGCGCCAGCAGCTTGGTGAGGGGCAATGAGCAGTTCTTC. It codes for CASSLVRGNEQFF.

The J gene is TRBJ2-7, the V gene TRBV20-1; 12 bases are a match to TRBD2. The CDR3 totals 14 residues. J was trimmed by 9 bases and V by 4 bases; bases with no gene match: 10. Germline V gene data show CDR1 as DFQATT and CDR2 as SNEGSKA (reference sequence). CDR3 in DNA: TGCAGTGCTACGCCCCCCGGACTAGCGGGAAGGCAGTACTTC. Its protein is CSATPPGLAGRQYF.

This clonotype was seen only a few times. CDR3 amino acids: CSAWEGVTGELFF. CDR3 nucleotide sequence: TGCAGTGCCTGGGAGGGGGTCACCGGGGAGCTGTTTTTT. The rearrangement links TRBV20-1 to TRBJ2-2; tentatively, D is TRBD2 (7 bases). The germline CDR1 and CDR2 sequences are DFQATT and SNEGSKA (reference sequence). The CDR3 covers 13 residues. V gave up 6 bases and J gave up 4 bases, with 12 bases separating them.

The chain joins TRBV28 to TRBJ2-7; 9 bases map to TRBD1. Trimming cost V 5 bases and J 6 bases; bases outside gene matches: 11. Germline V CDR1 and CDR2: MDHEN, SYDVKM. The CDR3 spans 15 residues. The CDR3 reads CASSLPTGGPLEQYF. The CDR3 region has the DNA TGTGCCAGCAGTCTCCCCACAGGGGGCCCCCTCGAGCAGTACTTC.

The genes are TRBV28 and TRBJ2-3; TRBD2 aligns across 7 bases. This CDR3 is 13 amino acids long. CDR1 is MDHEN and CDR2 is SYDVKM in the germline V gene. The V gene end was trimmed by 7 bases and the J gene end by 4 bases; junction bases not matched to a gene: 5. The CDR3 DNA reads as TGTGCCAGCACGGGGGGAGGGGCAGATACGCAGTATTTT. Protein: CASTGGGADTQYF.

This chain joins TRBV19 and TRBJ2-7; the D gene is possibly TRBD2 (6 bases). The CDR3 covers 13 residues. In germline, CDR1 is LNHDA, CDR2 SQIVND (reference sequence). The ends were cut back, 6 bases at V and 2 bases at J, with 11 bases in the middle. Written as DNA, the CDR3 is TGTGCCAGTAGAAGGGCGGGGACCTACGAGCAGTACTTC. It codes for CASRRAGTYEQYF.

V gene TRBV2 combines with J gene TRBJ1-6; 12 bases are shared with TRBD1. The germline gives CDR1 SNHLY, CDR2 FYNNEI. The ends lost 9 bases at V and 5 bases at J; junction bases unmatched: 5. CDR3 length: 15 residues. For the CDR3, the DNA is TGTGCCAGGGGACAGGGGGCTGGAAATAATTCACCCCTCCACTTT. Protein sequence: CARGQGAGNNSPLHF.

V usage is TRBV12-3 or TRBV12-4 and J usage is TRBJ2-7, with unresolved D. V lost 0 bases and J lost 3, with 3 bases in between. This CDR3 comprises 12 residues. CDR3: CASSLAGYEQYF. In DNA, the CDR3 is TGTGCCAGCAGTTTAGCGGGCTACGAGCAGTACTTC.

This clonotype was picked up a small number of times. The chain employs TRBV28 and TRBJ1-6; D ambiguous. Trimming pared 3 bases from V and 10 bases from J, leaving 13 bases between. This CDR3 is built from 14 residues. Germline loops: CDR1 MDHEN, CDR2 SYDVKM. This CDR3 is CASSLPQVASPLHF. The CDR3 coding sequence is TGTGCCAGCAGTTTGCCACAAGTGGCCTCACCCCTCCACTTT.

The chain recombines TRBV6-5 with TRBJ2-5; TRBD2 agrees at 13 bases. Losses at the gene ends were 0 bases for V and 6 bases for J; bases not matched to a gene: 10. The CDR3 has 18 residues. Germline V gene lookup returns CDR1 MNHEY and CDR2 SVGAGI. CDR3 DNA: TGTGCCAGCAGTTACTCGGGGGTCCGGACTAGCGGGAGTCAGACCCAGTACTTC. Protein sequence: CASSYSGVRTSGSQTQYF.

The chain uses TRBV11-2 and TRBJ1-2; a possible D gene is TRBD1 (6 bases). Looked up from germline, CDR1 is SGHAT and CDR2 is FQNNGV. CDR3 length: 12 residues. V dropped 5 bases and J dropped 6 bases, with 10 bases sitting between them. This chain's CDR3 is CASSLNRDGYTF. The CDR3 coding sequence is TGTGCCAGCAGCCTCAACAGGGATGGCTACACCTTC.